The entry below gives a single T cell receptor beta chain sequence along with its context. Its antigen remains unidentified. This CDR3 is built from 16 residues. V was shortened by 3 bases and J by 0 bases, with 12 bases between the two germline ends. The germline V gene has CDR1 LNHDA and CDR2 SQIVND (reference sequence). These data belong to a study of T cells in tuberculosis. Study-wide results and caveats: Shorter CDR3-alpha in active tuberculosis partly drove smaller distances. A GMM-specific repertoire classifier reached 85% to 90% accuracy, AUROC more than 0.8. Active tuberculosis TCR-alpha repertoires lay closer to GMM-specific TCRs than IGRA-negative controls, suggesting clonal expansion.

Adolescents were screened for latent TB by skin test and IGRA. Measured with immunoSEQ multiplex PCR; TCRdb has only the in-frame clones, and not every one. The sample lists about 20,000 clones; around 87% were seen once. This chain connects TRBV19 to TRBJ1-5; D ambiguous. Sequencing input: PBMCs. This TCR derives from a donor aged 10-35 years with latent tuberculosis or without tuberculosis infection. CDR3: CASSIRGSNSNQPQHF. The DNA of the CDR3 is TGTGCCAGTAGTATCCGAGGGTCCAATAGCAATCAGCCCCAGCATTTT.